Below, 2 T cell receptor beta chains from the same sample are listed, as sequenced in a study of T cells in Graves' hyperthyroidism and ophthalmopathy. Amplification of TCR beta CDR3 regions used RNA as the template. Primed by the HTBI set, a first-round RT-PCR was run on the TCR CDR3. MiXCR, run by TCRdb on the multiplex PCR reads, gives a single entry per CDR3 protein. This table holds a few hundred thousand distinct CDR3 sequences, around 20% found once. Sequences were obtained from blood. The receptors here all came from a man aged 18 to 30 with Graves' hyperthyroidism.

This clonotype was picked up many times. V gene TRBV30 combines with J gene TRBJ2-2; D call uncertain. The CDR3 runs 13 residues. Trimming removed 3 bases from V and 0 bases from J, with 5 bases in between. Germline V gene data show CDR1 as GTSNPN and CDR2 as SVGIG (reference sequence). Here the CDR3 DNA reads TGTGCCTGGAGGACCGCGAACACCGGGGAGCTGTTTTTT. Encoded protein: CAWRTANTGELFF.

Many counts were recorded for this clonotype. The gene calls are TRBV6-1 and TRBJ1-1, with D possibly being TRBD1 (5 bases). The V gene lost 11 bases and the J gene lost 2 bases, with 21 bases spanning the gap. The CDR3 is 15 amino acids. Germline V gene data show CDR1 as MNHNS and CDR2 as SASEGT. CDR3 nucleotides: TGTGCCTGCTCCCGGGACCTCGGAGGAAACACTGAAGCTTTCTTT. Residues: CACSRDLGGNTEAFF.